Listed below are T cell receptor beta chains from one sample, sequenced in a study of T cell responses to AZD1222 COVID-19 vaccine. The protocol was immunoSEQ multiplex PCR, while the TCRdb copy is restricted to in-frame clones and leaves out a portion. The sample lists about 86,000 clones; about 88% were seen once. The material was peripheral blood, obtained 28 days after the second AZD1222 dose. The receptors originated from an adult who received the AZD1222 COVID-19 vaccine. The CDR3 runs from the conserved cysteine through the conserved F or W. The order of the fields is CDR3 length, D gene, J gene, V gene, clone size, CDR3 protein, CDR3 DNA. D genes are given only for firm matches. Not every row has a clone size; where given, it reads once, few, many or a size class.

15,-,TRBJ2-3,TRBV5-1,-,CASSLGASRADTQYF,TGCGCCAGCAGCTTGGGGGCGAGTAGGGCAGATACGCAGTATTTT
16,-,TRBJ1-1,TRBV11-2,-,CASSLDPAGPNTEAFF,TGTGCCAGCAGCTTGGACCCCGCAGGCCCCAACACTGAAGCTTTCTTT
11,-,TRBJ1-2,TRBV5-8,-,CASRDTYGYTF,TGTGCCAGCAGGGACACCTATGGCTACACCTTC
16,TRBD2,TRBJ2-1,TRBV7-2,-,CASSPQGLAGSVEQFF,TGTGCCAGCAGCCCGCAGGGACTAGCGGGATCAGTTGAGCAGTTCTTC
16,TRBD2,TRBJ2-3,TRBV18,-,CASKPGGRRQGDTQYF,TGTGCCAGCAAACCGGGGGGGAGAAGGCAAGGAGATACGCAGTATTTT
14,-,TRBJ2-3,TRBV6-2/TRBV6-3,-,CASSYPGSTDTQYF,TGTGCCAGCAGTTACCCGGGGAGCACAGATACGCAGTATTTT
16,-,TRBJ2-7,TRBV5-1,-,CASSLSWGLGGYEQYF,TGCGCCAGCAGCTTGAGTTGGGGACTGGGAGGCTACGAGCAGTACTTC
15,-,TRBJ2-5,TRBV7-6,once,CASSLVGQIQETQYF,TGTGCCAGCAGCTTAGTGGGGCAAATACAAGAGACCCAGTACTTC
14,TRBD1,TRBJ2-7,TRBV6-5,-,CASRAGQGTYEQYF,TGTGCCAGCAGAGCCGGACAGGGGACCTACGAGCAGTACTTC
16,-,TRBJ2-2,TRBV7-9,-,CASSNYGGPHTGELFF,TGTGCCAGCAGCAACTATGGGGGACCACACACCGGGGAGCTGTTTTTT
14,TRBD2,TRBJ2-7,TRBV3-1/TRBV3-2,-,CASTLTSGSYEQYF,TGTGCCAGCACTTTAACTAGCGGAAGCTACGAGCAGTACTTC
12,-,TRBJ1-1,TRBV3-1/TRBV3-2,once,CASSLLNTEAFF,TGTGCCAGCAGCCTCTTGAACACTGAAGCTTTCTTT
12,-,TRBJ2-5,TRBV24-1,-,CATRDSLETQYF,TGTGCCACCAGGGACAGTTTAGAGACCCAGTACTTC
16,-,TRBJ1-4,TRBV4-2,-,CASSQDYTGFNEKLFF,TGTGCCAGCAGCCAAGATTATACGGGGTTTAATGAAAAACTGTTTTTT
16,TRBD1,TRBJ1-5,TRBV2,-,CASSGGQGGSNQPQHF,TGTGCCAGCAGTGGGGGACAGGGAGGCAGCAATCAGCCCCAGCATTTT
17,TRBD1,TRBJ2-7,TRBV19,-,CASSIVVVGDRPYEQYF,TGTGCCAGTAGTATAGTAGTCGTGGGGGACAGACCTTACGAGCAGTACTTC
14,-,TRBJ2-7,TRBV28,-,CASSLESRHYEQYF,TGTGCCAGCAGTTTAGAGAGCAGGCACTACGAGCAGTACTTC
12,-,TRBJ1-5,TRBV2,-,CASSETNQPQHF,TGTGCCAGCAGTGAAACCAATCAGCCCCAGCATTTT
12,TRBD1,TRBJ1-2,TRBV29-1,-,CSVDRGYYGYTF,TGCAGCGTTGACAGGGGGTACTATGGCTACACCTTC
15,TRBD2,TRBJ2-7,TRBV7-2,-,CASSFSLAGGYEQYF,TGTGCCAGCAGCTTCTCACTAGCGGGAGGTTACGAGCAGTACTTC
14,-,TRBJ2-3,TRBV6-2/TRBV6-3,-,CASSRTEATDTQYF,TGTGCCAGCAGCCGGACGGAGGCCACAGATACGCAGTATTTT
15,-,TRBJ1-1,TRBV11-2,-,CASTPTSARGTEAFF,TGTGCCAGCACCCCAACTTCGGCGCGTGGCACTGAAGCTTTCTTT
13,TRBD1,TRBJ2-7,TRBV19,once,CASSIGQDYEQYF,TGTGCCAGTAGTATTGGACAGGACTACGAGCAGTACTTC
15,-,TRBJ2-7,TRBV5-4,-,CASSLGQGSSYEQYF,TGTGCCAGCAGCTTGGGTCAGGGCAGCTCCTACGAGCAGTACTTC
16,TRBD2,TRBJ2-1,TRBV6-4,-,CASSDVGTSGYNEQFF,TGTGCCAGCAGTGACGTGGGGACTAGTGGCTACAATGAGCAGTTCTTC
15,-,TRBJ1-6,TRBV10-2,-,CASSVSGLNNSPLHF,TGCGCCAGCAGTGTGTCGGGACTCAATAATTCACCCCTCCACTTT
15,-,TRBJ2-1,TRBV13,-,CASSLGSDFFNEQFF,TGTGCCAGCAGCTTGGGCAGTGACTTTTTCAATGAGCAGTTCTTC